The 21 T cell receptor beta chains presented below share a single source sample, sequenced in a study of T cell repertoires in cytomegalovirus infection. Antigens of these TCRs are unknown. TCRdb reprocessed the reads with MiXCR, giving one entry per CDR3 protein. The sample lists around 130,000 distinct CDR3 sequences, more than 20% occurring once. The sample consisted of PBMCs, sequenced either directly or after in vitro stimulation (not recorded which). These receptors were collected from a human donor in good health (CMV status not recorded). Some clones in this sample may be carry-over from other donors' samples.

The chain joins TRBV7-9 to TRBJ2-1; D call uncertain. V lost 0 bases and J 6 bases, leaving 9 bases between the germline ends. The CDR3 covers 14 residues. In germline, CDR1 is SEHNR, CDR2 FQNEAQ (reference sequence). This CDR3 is CASSLAHGFNEQFF. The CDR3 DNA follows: TGTGCCAGCAGCTTAGCGCACGGGTTCAATGAGCAGTTCTTC.

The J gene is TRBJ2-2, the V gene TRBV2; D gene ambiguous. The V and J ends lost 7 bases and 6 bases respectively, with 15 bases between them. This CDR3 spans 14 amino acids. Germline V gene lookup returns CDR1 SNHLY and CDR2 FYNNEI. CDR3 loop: CASILQSRSGELFF. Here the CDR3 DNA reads TGTGCCAGCATACTTCAGTCTCGGTCCGGGGAGCTGTTTTTT.

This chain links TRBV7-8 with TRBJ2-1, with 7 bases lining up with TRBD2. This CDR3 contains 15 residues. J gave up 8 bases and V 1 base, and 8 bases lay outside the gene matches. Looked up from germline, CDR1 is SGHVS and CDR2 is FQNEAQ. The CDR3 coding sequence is TGTGCCAGCAGCTTAGGACTAGCAGGGATCCATGAGCAGTTCTTC. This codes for CASSLGLAGIHEQFF.

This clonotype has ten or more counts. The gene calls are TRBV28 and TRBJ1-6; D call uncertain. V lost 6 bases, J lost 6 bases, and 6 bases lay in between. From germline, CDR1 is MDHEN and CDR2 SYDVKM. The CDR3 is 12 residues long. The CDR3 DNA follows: TGTGCCAGCAGGCTGTCTAATTCACCCCTCCACTTT. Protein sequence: CASRLSNSPLHF.

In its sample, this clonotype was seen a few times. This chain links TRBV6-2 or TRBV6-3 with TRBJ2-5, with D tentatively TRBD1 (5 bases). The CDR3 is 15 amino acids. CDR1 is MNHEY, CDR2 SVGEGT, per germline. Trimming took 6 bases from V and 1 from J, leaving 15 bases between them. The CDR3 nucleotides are TGTGCCAGCAGGGGCAGGGCAGGGTCCCAAGAGACCCAGTACTTC. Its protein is CASRGRAGSQETQYF.

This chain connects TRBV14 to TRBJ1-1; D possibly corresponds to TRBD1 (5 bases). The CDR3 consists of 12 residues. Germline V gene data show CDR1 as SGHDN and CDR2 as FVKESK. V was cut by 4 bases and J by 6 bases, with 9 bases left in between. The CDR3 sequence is CASSPGDPEAFF. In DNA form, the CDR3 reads TGTGCCAGCAGCCCTGGGGACCCTGAAGCTTTCTTT.

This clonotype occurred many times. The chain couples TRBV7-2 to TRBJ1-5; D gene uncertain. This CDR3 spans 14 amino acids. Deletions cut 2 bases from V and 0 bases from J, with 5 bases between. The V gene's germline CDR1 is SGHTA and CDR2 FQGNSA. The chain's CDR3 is CASSLSNSNQPQHF. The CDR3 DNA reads TGTGCCAGCAGCTTATCCAATAGCAATCAGCCCCAGCATTTT.

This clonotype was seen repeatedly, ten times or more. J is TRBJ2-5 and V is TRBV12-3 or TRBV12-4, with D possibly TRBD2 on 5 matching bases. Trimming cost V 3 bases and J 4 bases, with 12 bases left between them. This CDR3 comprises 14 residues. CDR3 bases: TGTGCCAGCAGTTTTGTGGGAGTTGGAGAGACCCAGTACTTC. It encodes CASSFVGVGETQYF.

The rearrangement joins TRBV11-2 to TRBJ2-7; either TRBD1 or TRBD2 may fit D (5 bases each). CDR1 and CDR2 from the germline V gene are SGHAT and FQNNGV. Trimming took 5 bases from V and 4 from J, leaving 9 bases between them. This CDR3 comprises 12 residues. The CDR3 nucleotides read TGTGCCAGCAGCAGAGGGGTTTACGAGCAGTACGTC. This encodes CASSRGVYEQYV.

This CDR3 is CASSSAHEQYF. As DNA, the CDR3 is TGTGCCAGCAGCTCGGCGCATGAGCAGTACTTC. The chain links TRBV11-2 to TRBJ2-7, with unresolved D. V lost 4 bases and J 7 bases, leaving 8 bases between the germline ends. CDR1 and CDR2 from the germline V gene are SGHAT and FQNNGV. This CDR3 comprises 11 residues.

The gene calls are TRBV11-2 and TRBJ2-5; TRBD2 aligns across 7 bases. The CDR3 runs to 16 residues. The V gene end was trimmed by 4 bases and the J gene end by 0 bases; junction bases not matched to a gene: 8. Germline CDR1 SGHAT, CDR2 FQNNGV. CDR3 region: CASSSIGTMNQETQYF. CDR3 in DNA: TGTGCCAGCAGCTCCATCGGGACTATGAACCAAGAGACCCAGTACTTC.

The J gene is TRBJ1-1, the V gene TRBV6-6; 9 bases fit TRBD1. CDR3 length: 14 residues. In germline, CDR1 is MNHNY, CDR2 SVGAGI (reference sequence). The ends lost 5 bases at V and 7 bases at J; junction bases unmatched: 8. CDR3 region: CASSKEQGAFEAFF. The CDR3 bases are TGTGCCAGCAGTAAAGAACAGGGGGCATTTGAAGCTTTCTTT.

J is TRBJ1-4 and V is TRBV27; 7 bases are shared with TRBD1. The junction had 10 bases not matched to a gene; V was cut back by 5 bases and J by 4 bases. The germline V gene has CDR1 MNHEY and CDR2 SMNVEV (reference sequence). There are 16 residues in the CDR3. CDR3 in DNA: TGTGCCAGCAGTAAATCTCTCAGGGGGTATAATGAAAAACTGTTTTTT. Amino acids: CASSKSLRGYNEKLFF.

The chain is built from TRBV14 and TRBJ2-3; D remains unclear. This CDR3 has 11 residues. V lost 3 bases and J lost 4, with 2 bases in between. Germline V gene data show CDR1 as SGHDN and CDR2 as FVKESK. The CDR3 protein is CASSHADTQYF. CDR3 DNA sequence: TGTGCCAGCAGCCACGCAGATACGCAGTATTTT.

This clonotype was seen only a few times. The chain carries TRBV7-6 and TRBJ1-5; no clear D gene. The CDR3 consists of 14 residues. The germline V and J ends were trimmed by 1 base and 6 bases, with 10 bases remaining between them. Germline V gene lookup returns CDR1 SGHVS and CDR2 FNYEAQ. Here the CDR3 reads CASSLGSHGQPQHF. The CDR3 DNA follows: TGTGCCAGCAGCTTAGGGTCCCACGGTCAGCCCCAGCATTTT.

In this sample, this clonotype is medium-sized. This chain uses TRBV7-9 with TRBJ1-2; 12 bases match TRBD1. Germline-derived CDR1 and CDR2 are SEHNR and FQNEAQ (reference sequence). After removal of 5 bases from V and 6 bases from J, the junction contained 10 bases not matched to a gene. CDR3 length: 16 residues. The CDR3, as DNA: TGTGCCAGCAGCCCCACGGGGACAGGGGGCTGGCATGGCTACACCTTC. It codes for CASSPTGTGGWHGYTF.

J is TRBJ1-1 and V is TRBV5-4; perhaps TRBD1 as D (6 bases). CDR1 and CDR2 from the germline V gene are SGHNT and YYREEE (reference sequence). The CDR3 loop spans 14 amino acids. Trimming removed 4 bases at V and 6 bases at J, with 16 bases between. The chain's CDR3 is CASSPLRGGAEAFF. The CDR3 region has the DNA TGTGCCAGCAGCCCCTTGCGGGGGGGCGCTGAAGCTTTCTTT.

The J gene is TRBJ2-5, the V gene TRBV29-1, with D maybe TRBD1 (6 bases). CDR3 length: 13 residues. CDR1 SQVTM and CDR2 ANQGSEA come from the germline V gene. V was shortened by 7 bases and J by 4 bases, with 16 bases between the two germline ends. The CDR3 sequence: CSGKQGPPETQYF. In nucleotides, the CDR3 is TGCAGCGGAAAACAGGGTCCCCCAGAGACCCAGTACTTC.

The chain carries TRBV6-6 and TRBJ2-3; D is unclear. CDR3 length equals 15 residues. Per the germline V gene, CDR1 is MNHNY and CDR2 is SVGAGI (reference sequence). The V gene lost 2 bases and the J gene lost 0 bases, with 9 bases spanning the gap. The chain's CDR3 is CASSYLLGSTDTQYF. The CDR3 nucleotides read TGTGCCAGCAGTTACCTTCTCGGTAGCACAGATACGCAGTATTTT.

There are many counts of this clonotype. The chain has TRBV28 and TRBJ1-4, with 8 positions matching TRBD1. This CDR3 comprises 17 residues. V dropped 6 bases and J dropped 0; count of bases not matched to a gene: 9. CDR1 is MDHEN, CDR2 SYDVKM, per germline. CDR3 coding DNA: TGTGCCAGCAGCCGGACAAGACAGGGGCCAACTAATGAAAAACTGTTTTTT. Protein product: CASSRTRQGPTNEKLFF.

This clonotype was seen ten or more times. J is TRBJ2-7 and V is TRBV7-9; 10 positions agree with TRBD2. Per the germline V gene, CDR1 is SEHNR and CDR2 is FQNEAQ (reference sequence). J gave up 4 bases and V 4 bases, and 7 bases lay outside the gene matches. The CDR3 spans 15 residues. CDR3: CASSSPSGRRYEQYF. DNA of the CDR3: TGTGCCAGCAGCTCCCCTAGCGGGAGAAGGTACGAGCAGTACTTC.